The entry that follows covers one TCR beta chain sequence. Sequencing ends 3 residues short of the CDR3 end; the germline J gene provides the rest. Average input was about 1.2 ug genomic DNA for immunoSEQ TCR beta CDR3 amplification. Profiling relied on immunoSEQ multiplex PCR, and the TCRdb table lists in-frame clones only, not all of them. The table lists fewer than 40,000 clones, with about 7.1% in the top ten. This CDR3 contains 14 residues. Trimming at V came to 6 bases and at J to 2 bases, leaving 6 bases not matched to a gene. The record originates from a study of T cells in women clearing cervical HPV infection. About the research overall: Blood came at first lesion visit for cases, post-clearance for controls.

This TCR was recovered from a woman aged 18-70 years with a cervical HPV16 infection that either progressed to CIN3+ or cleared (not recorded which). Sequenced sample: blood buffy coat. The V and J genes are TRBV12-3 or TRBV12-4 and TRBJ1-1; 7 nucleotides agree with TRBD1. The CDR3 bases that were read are TGTGCCAGCAGCTACAGGGGTGGCAACACTGAA. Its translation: CASSYRGGNTE. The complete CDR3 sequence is CASSYRGGNTEAFF.